What follows describes a single TCR beta chain. As yet, its antigen is unknown. The CDR3 extends over 14 amino acids. The germline V gene encodes CDR1 ENHRY and CDR2 SYGVKD. Trimming removed 7 bases from V and 0 bases from J, with 9 bases in between. The sample originates from a study of T-cell memory formation after mild COVID-19. At the level of the study: Most TCR clusters belonged to a single donor. Study-wide points: CD4/CD8 balance characterized clones contracting day 15 to 85, and CD4+ skew characterized later expanders. The finding that pre-infection memory included some responding clones suggested that cross-reactive memory joined.

TCRdb reprocessed the 5' RACE reads with MiXCR, giving one entry per CDR3 protein. The table records hundreds of thousands of distinct CDR3 sequences, about 20% of them present only once. Sequencing was done on a sample of PBMCs or a T cell subset sorted from them (not recorded which). The chain recombines TRBV10-3 with TRBJ2-2; no clear D. This receptor was taken from an adult woman who had mild COVID-19 (a few samples of this study predate the infection). Cell type and time point are not known. The CDR3: CAIKITANTGELFF. CDR3 DNA sequence: TGTGCCATCAAGATTACGGCGAACACCGGGGAGCTGTTTTTT.